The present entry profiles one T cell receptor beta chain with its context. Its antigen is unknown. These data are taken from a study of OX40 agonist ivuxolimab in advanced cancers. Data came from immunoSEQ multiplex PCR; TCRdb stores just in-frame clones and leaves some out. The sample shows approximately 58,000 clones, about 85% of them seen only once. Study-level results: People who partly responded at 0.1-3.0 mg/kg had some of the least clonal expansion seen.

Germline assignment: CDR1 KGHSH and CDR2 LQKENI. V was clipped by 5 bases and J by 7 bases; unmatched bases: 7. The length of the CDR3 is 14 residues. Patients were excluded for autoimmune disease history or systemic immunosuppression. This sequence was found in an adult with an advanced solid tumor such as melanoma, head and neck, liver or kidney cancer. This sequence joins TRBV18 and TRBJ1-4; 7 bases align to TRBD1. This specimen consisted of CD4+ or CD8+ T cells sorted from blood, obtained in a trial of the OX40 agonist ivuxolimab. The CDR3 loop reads CASSSGQAGEKLFF. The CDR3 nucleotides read TGTGCCAGCTCATCCGGACAGGCGGGTGAAAAACTGTTTTTT.